The 7 T cell receptor beta chains reported below all come from one sample, sequenced in a study of tumor T cells in aggressive B-cell lymphoma. Assay used: immunoSEQ multiplex PCR; TCRdb lists only in-frame clones, some missing. Altogether 8,000 to 9,500 clones are present, more than 75% being singletons, with the ten largest covering more than 3%. The source material was tumor tissue. Every receptor here comes from an adult with diffuse large B cell lymphoma.

The chain links TRBV14 to TRBJ2-1; TRBD1 aligns across 9 bases. This CDR3 comprises 16 residues. The germline gives CDR1 SGHDN, CDR2 FVKESK. V lost 1 base, J lost 6 bases, and 7 bases stayed unmatched. The CDR3 loop is CASSQGQGESFNEQFF. The CDR3 bases are TGTGCCAGCAGCCAAGGACAGGGGGAATCGTTCAATGAGCAGTTCTTC. The full variable domain, with the rest looked up from reference TRBV14 and TRBJ2-1, is EAGVTQFPSHSVIEKGQTVTLRCDPISGHDNLYWYRRVMGKEIKFLLHFVKESKQDESGMPNNRFLAERTGGTYSTLKVQPAELEDSGVYFCASSQGQGESFNEQFFGPGTRLTVL.

The V and J genes are TRBV5-6 and TRBJ1-5; D call uncertain. Germline V CDR1 and CDR2: SGHDT, YYEEEE. The CDR3 runs to 14 residues. With 1 base removed from V and 0 bases from J, the gap between germline ends came to 5 bases. CDR3 DNA: TGTGCCAGCAGCTTGTCCGTTAGCAATCAGCCCCAGCATTTT. Residues: CASSLSVSNQPQHF.

The CDR3 sequence: CASSTRPGNEKLFF. The DNA for the CDR3 is TGTGCCAGCAGCACGCGTCCGGGGAATGAAAAACTGTTTTTT. The chain is built from TRBV7-9 and TRBJ1-4; D is ambiguous. This CDR3 region has 14 residues. Germline values: CDR1 SEHNR, CDR2 FQNEAQ (reference sequence). V was clipped by 5 bases and J by 5 bases, with 12 bases between them.

V gene TRBV28 combines with J gene TRBJ2-3, with D possibly matching TRBD1 (6 bases). The V end was cut by 6 bases, the J end by 4 bases, with 11 bases between. This CDR3 comprises 13 residues. CDR1 MDHEN and CDR2 SYDVKM come from the germline V gene. The CDR3 is CASSIQGPDTQYF. DNA of the CDR3: TGTGCCAGCAGCATACAGGGTCCAGATACGCAGTATTTT.

The chain employs TRBV27 and TRBJ2-7; 12 bases are shared with TRBD2. V shed 2 bases and J 0 bases; nucleotides not matched to a gene: 2. Germline CDR1 and CDR2: MNHEY and SMNVEV (reference sequence). The CDR3 runs 16 residues. CDR3 protein: CASSLRTSGDSYEQYF. In DNA, the CDR3 is TGTGCCAGCAGTTTAAGGACTAGCGGGGACTCCTACGAGCAGTACTTC.

This clone came up once. The chain links TRBV4-3 to TRBJ1-3, with a weak D call TRBD1 (6 bases). Trimming removed 4 bases from V and 3 bases from J, with 19 bases in between. The CDR3 totals 17 residues. Germline CDR1 is LGHNA and CDR2 is YSLEER. The CDR3 DNA follows: TGCGCCAGCAGCCCGCGGGCGGGGGGCTCGGGTGGAAACACCATATATTTT. Its protein is CASSPRAGGSGGNTIYF.

The J gene is TRBJ2-7, the V gene TRBV7-2; D remains unclear. The CDR3 contains 12 residues. Germline values: CDR1 SGHTA, CDR2 FQGNSA. V dropped 3 bases and J dropped 2 bases, with 5 bases sitting between them. The CDR3 here is CASSFPTYEQYF. CDR3 nucleotide sequence: TGTGCCAGCAGCTTTCCTACCTACGAGCAGTACTTC.